This T cell receptor (beta chain) was obtained from a study of T cell repertoires in cytomegalovirus infection. Study results and caveats: Dominant in the ex vivo response were TCR beta clonotypes restricted by HLA-C and specific for CMV. Public TCR beta family frequency separated CMV-and-HLA carriers, including in an independent cohort.

This clonotype has a count of ten or more. Its target is not known. CDR3 size: 14 residues. Losses at the gene ends were 4 bases for V and 5 bases for J; bases not matched to a gene: 8. Germline assignment: CDR1 SEHNR and CDR2 FQNEAQ (reference sequence). One entry per CDR3 protein, called by TCRdb with MiXCR from the reads. Counted here are roughly 500,000 distinct CDR3 sequences, 16% occurring once; the ten biggest clones make up 20% to 30%. The sequenced material came from CD8+ T cells from PBMCs. The source is a human donor in good health (CMV status not recorded). Some clones in this sample may be carry-over from other donors' samples. The chain joins TRBV7-9 to TRBJ2-7; 7 bases map to TRBD1. CDR3 loop: CASSSQTGSNEQYF. The CDR3 bases are TGTGCCAGCAGCTCCCAGACAGGGTCTAACGAGCAGTACTTC.